A selection of T cell receptor beta chains follows, all from one sample in a study of T cell responses to AZD1222 COVID-19 vaccine. Using immunoSEQ multiplex PCR, the repertoire was profiled, and TCRdb retains in-frame clones only, with some absent. The sample carries fewer than 200,000 clones, around 94% recorded once. Sequencing was performed on peripheral blood, taken 28 days after the second dose of the MenACWY control vaccine. The receptors shown here come from an adult who received the MenACWY meningococcal vaccine as a control. The CDR3 runs from the conserved cysteine through the conserved F or W. The D gene is left open where the match is weak. Where a row states a size, it is once, few, many or the class of an expanded clone; other rows omit it.

size	V	J	D	DNA	CDR3
.	TRBV24-1	TRBJ1-3	.	TGTGCCACCAACCGGACGGAAGCTTCTGGAAACACCATATATTTT	CATNRTEASGNTIYF
.	TRBV5-1	TRBJ1-4	TRBD1	TGCGCCAGCAGCTCAACCCGACAGGGTTCAAGTGAAAAACTGTTTTTT	CASSSTRQGSSEKLFF
.	TRBV7-8	TRBJ1-1	.	TGTGCCAGCAGCCAGTCAGGGTGGGACACTGAAGCTTTCTTT	CASSQSGWDTEAFF
.	TRBV24-1	TRBJ1-1	.	TGTGCCACCAGTGATGGGGTAGACACTGAAGCTTTCTTT	CATSDGVDTEAFF
once	TRBV15	TRBJ1-3	TRBD1	TGTGCCACCAGTCCCGGGACAGGGGATCACCTCTCTGGAAACACCATATATTTT	CATSPGTGDHLSGNTIYF
.	TRBV7-9	TRBJ1-4	.	TGTGCCAGCAGCTTCATCCCAGGGGCTATTAATGAAAAACTGTTTTTT	CASSFIPGAINEKLFF
once	TRBV15	TRBJ2-7	TRBD2	TGTGCCACCAGCAGAGATAGGTCTGGCGGGAGGGCCTACGAGCAGTACTTC	CATSRDRSGGRAYEQYF
.	TRBV6-5	TRBJ2-1	TRBD2	TGTGCCAGCAGCCGGGACTACCTCAATGAGCAGTTCTTC	CASSRDYLNEQFF
.	TRBV4-2	TRBJ2-7	TRBD2	TGTGCCAGCAGCCCTGCTCTAGCGGCCCAAGTAAACGAGCAGTACTTC	CASSPALAAQVNEQYF
.	TRBV27	TRBJ1-4	.	TGTGCCAGCTGCATAACAGGGTTCCGGGTTAATGAAAAACTGTTTTTT	CASCITGFRVNEKLFF
once	TRBV7-9	TRBJ1-3	.	TGTGCCAGCAGCCCGGGGGGCAGTGGAAACACCATATATTTT	CASSPGGSGNTIYF
.	TRBV6-5	TRBJ2-1	.	TGTGCCAGCCGGAGTAGACCGGCCCACAATGAGCAGTTCTTC	CASRSRPAHNEQFF
.	TRBV7-8	TRBJ2-5	.	TGTGCCAGCAGCCAAGTGGGGTCACGAGAGACCCAGTACTTC	CASSQVGSRETQYF
.	TRBV10-2	TRBJ2-1	TRBD2	TGCGCCAGCAGTCCCGCCGGGACTAGCGGGAGGGGTGAGCAGTTCTTC	CASSPAGTSGRGEQFF
.	TRBV5-1	TRBJ2-2	TRBD2	TGCGCCAGCAGATTAAGCGGGAGGGGGGCCGGCACCGGGGAGCTGTTTTTT	CASRLSGRGAGTGELFF
.	TRBV4-3	TRBJ2-2	TRBD2	TGCGCCAGCAGCGCGGGACTAGCGGGAGTTGGCGGGGAGCTGTTTTTT	CASSAGLAGVGGELFF
.	TRBV2	TRBJ2-7	TRBD1	TGTGCCAGTACCCAGGGGACAGGGGGCTACGAGCAGTACTTC	CASTQGTGGYEQYF
once	TRBV13	TRBJ2-1	TRBD1	TGTGCCAGCAGCCCCGGGACAGGGGACTCCTACAATGAGCAGTTCTTC	CASSPGTGDSYNEQFF
.	TRBV10-2	TRBJ1-5	TRBD1	TGCGCCAGCAGTGAGTCCTGGGACAGTCTCACCCTAGAGCCCCAGCATTTT	CASSESWDSLTLEPQHF
.	TRBV20-1	TRBJ1-2	.	TGCAGTGCCAGCTATGGCTACACCTTC	CSASYGYTF
.	TRBV14	TRBJ1-2	.	TGTGCCAGCAGCCAAGATCGCGTGGGGCCTTATGGCTACACCTTC	CASSQDRVGPYGYTF
.	TRBV7-9	TRBJ2-7	.	TGTGCCAGCAGCTTTAACCACGAGCAGTACTTC	CASSFNHEQYF
.	TRBV9	TRBJ1-3	.	TGTGCCAGCAGCGTAGGAGGGGCGGGTGGAAACACCATATATTTT	CASSVGGAGGNTIYF
.	TRBV30	TRBJ2-5	TRBD2	TGTGCCTGGAGTGTACTAGCGGGAGTTGGTGAGACCCAGTACTTC	CAWSVLAGVGETQYF
.	TRBV6-1	TRBJ2-7	.	TGTGCCAGCAGTGACAGTTACTACGAGCAGTACTTC	CASSDSYYEQYF
.	TRBV11-3	TRBJ2-2	.	TGTGCCAGCAGTCGATTAGCGGAAAACACCGGGGAGCTGTTTTTT	CASSRLAENTGELFF
.	TRBV19	TRBJ2-5	.	TGTGCCAGTAGCCAAGAGGTGGGGACTTTAAAGACCCAGTACTTC	CASSQEVGTLKTQYF
.	TRBV9	TRBJ1-3	.	TGTGCCAGCAGCGTAGGAGGTAGACTGTTGATTGGAAACACCATATATTTT	CASSVGGRLLIGNTIYF
.	TRBV9	TRBJ1-2	.	TGTGCCAGCACCCCCAGGGTGGGGGCGTCTGGCTACACCTTC	CASTPRVGASGYTF
.	TRBV30	TRBJ2-1	TRBD2	TGTGCCTGGAGTGGGGGGACTAGTAATGAGCAGTTCTTC	CAWSGGTSNEQFF
once	TRBV18	TRBJ1-2	.	TGTGCCAGCTCCGACTTCCTGGGAGGGGTTCAAGATGGCTACACCTTC	CASSDFLGGVQDGYTF
.	TRBV9	TRBJ2-7	TRBD2	TGTGCCAGCAGCGTAGGCAGCGGGACGGAATGGGGCGAGCAGTACTTC	CASSVGSGTEWGEQYF
.	TRBV7-9	TRBJ1-4	.	TGTGCCAGCAGCTTCACTAAGACAGGCAATGAAAAACTGTTTTTT	CASSFTKTGNEKLFF
.	TRBV7-2	TRBJ1-3	.	TGTGCCAGCAGCTTAGTGGCAGGGGCGGGAAACACCATATATTTT	CASSLVAGAGNTIYF
few	TRBV19	TRBJ2-7	.	TGTGCCAGTGGGGCGGTCTACGAGCAGTACTTC	CASGAVYEQYF
.	TRBV5-4	TRBJ2-3	TRBD2	TGTGCCAGCAGCCGGGGACTAGCGGGAGGCACAGATACGCAGTATTTT	CASSRGLAGGTDTQYF
.	TRBV19	TRBJ2-5	.	TGTGCCAGTAGCGCCGACTATCAAGAGACCCAGTACTTC	CASSADYQETQYF
.	TRBV7-2	TRBJ1-5	.	TGTGCCAGCAGCTTAGATTTATATCAGCCCCAGCATTTT	CASSLDLYQPQHF
once	TRBV15	TRBJ1-3	.	TGTGCCACCAGCAGAGATCGGGACGCTGGAAACACCATATATTTT	CATSRDRDAGNTIYF
.	TRBV12-5	TRBJ1-5	.	TGTGCTAGTGGTTTGGTACTAAGCCCCCAGCATTTT	CASGLVLSPQHF
.	TRBV5-1	TRBJ2-7	TRBD1	TGCGCCAGCAGCCCGATGGACAGGGTCTACGAGCAGTACTTC	CASSPMDRVYEQYF
.	TRBV12-5	TRBJ2-4	TRBD2	TGTGCTAGTGGTCTCAGCCTAGCGGGAGTCGCGAACATTCAGTACTTC	CASGLSLAGVANIQYF
.	TRBV10-1	TRBJ1-2	TRBD1	TGCGCCAGCAGTGAGCCCAAGGACAGGGACTATGGCTACACCTTC	CASSEPKDRDYGYTF